The 14 T cell receptor beta chains reported below all come from one sample, sequenced in a study of blood T cell repertoires in COVID-19. The method was immunoSEQ multiplex PCR; TCRdb's version includes in-frame clones alone and lacks a portion of them. The table includes around 70,000 clones, about four fifths detected once. Sequencing used peripheral blood. Every receptor here comes from a man aged 70-80 years with acute or convalescent COVID-19.

This chain uses TRBV7-2 with TRBJ2-2; D perhaps matches TRBD1 (5 bases). V lost 5 bases and J lost 1, with 17 bases in between. This CDR3 comprises 17 residues. CDR1 and CDR2 (germline): SGHTA, FQGNSA. The CDR3 reads CASSPQGGRRNTGELFF. CDR3 nucleotides: TGTGCCAGCAGCCCCCAGGGTGGACGGAGGAACACCGGGGAGCTGTTTTTT.

The chain carries TRBV19 and TRBJ1-1; D gene uncertain. Germline CDR1 is LNHDA and CDR2 is SQIVND (reference sequence). The CDR3 sequence is 15 residues long. V was cut by 0 bases and J by 0 bases, with 8 bases left in between. CDR3 residues: CASSIDPGMNTEAFF. In nucleotides, the CDR3 is TGTGCCAGTAGTATAGATCCGGGGATGAACACTGAAGCTTTCTTT.

V is TRBV19 and J is TRBJ1-4; D might be TRBD1 (6 bases). Germline CDR1 reads LNHDA; CDR2 reads SQIVND (reference sequence). This CDR3 region has 13 residues. V lost 4 bases and J 8 bases, leaving 11 bases between the germline ends. The CDR3, as DNA: TGTGCCAGTAGTAGCAGGGGTGGGGAAAAACTGTTTTTT. Translated, it gives CASSSRGGEKLFF.

This chain links TRBV5-1 with TRBJ2-5, with D possibly matching TRBD2 (5 bases). CDR3 length: 13 amino acids. The ends were cut back, 0 bases at V and 4 bases at J, with 7 bases in the middle. Germline CDR1 SGHRS, CDR2 YFSETQ. Here the CDR3 DNA reads TGCGCCAGCAGCTTGGCGGGGAGAGAGACCCAGTACTTC. This translates into CASSLAGRETQYF.

The chain joins TRBV7-2 to TRBJ1-6, with 7 nucleotides matching TRBD1. With V trimmed by 1 base and J by 15 bases, 9 bases remained unmatched. The germline V gene has CDR1 SGHTA and CDR2 FQGNSA. The CDR3 covers 14 residues. CDR3 DNA sequence: TGTGCCAGCAGCTTAGGCGGGACAGCCTTAAACCTCCACTTT. Translation: CASSLGGTALNLHF.

This clone was seen a handful of times. In DNA, the CDR3 is TGTGCCAGCAGCTGGGGACTAGCGGCCAACACCGGGGAGCTGTTTTTT. Protein sequence: CASSWGLAANTGELFF. The chain joins TRBV5-4 to TRBJ2-2; the match to TRBD2 covers 11 bases. The CDR3 is made up of 16 amino acids. CDR1 SGHNT and CDR2 YYREEE come from the germline V gene (reference sequence). With 3 bases clipped from V and 2 bases from J, the junction kept 3 bases outside the gene matches. The full variable domain, its missing parts supplied by reference TRBV5-4 and TRBJ2-2, is ETGVTQSPTHLIKTRGQQVTLRCSSQSGHNTVSWYQQALGQGPQFIFQYYREEENGRGNFPPRFSGLQFPNYSSELNVNALELDDSALYLCASSWGLAANTGELFFGEGSRLTVL.

The rearrangement links TRBV5-4 to TRBJ2-1; the D gene is possibly TRBD2 (6 bases). Germline V gives CDR1 SGHNT, CDR2 YYREEE (reference sequence). Trimming took 2 bases from V and 9 from J, leaving 12 bases between them. This CDR3 has 13 amino acids. The CDR3: CASSLWGVGEQFF. The CDR3 DNA sequence: TGTGCCAGCAGCTTATGGGGGGTGGGTGAGCAGTTCTTC.

The chain uses TRBV24-1 and TRBJ2-5; a weak D match, TRBD2 (5 bases). CDR3 length: 16 amino acids. Between the trimmed V and J ends, which lost 3 bases and 1 base, there was a span of 14 bases. Per germline, CDR1 KGHDR and CDR2 SFDVKD. CDR3 sequence: CATSDSSGIPQETQYF. CDR3 coding DNA: TGTGCCACCAGTGATAGTTCCGGGATCCCCCAAGAGACCCAGTACTTC.

This chain links TRBV6-5 with TRBJ2-3; the D gene is possibly TRBD2 (6 bases). Per germline, CDR1 MNHEY and CDR2 SVGAGI. There are 12 residues in the CDR3. V was trimmed by 5 bases and J by 9 bases, leaving 12 bases between them. The CDR3 DNA is TGTGCCAGCAGTCCCGGGACTCGGACGCAGTATTTT. Translation: CASSPGTRTQYF.

J is TRBJ2-1 and V is TRBV5-1; 13 positions match TRBD2. V trimming: 3 bases; J trimming: 10 bases; junction bases outside the gene matches: 10. The CDR3 contains 16 residues. CDR1 is SGHRS, CDR2 YFSETQ, per germline. The CDR3 region has the DNA TGCGCCAGCAGCTCGCGGACTAGCGGGAGAGGTGAGGAGCAGTTCTTC. This sequence encodes CASSSRTSGRGEEQFF.

Here the CDR3 DNA reads TGTGCCAGCAGCTTCAACAGGGTCACCGGGGAGCTGTTTTTT. It yields the protein CASSFNRVTGELFF. The gene calls are TRBV5-4 and TRBJ2-2; D possibly corresponds to TRBD1 (6 bases). Germline V gene sequence: CDR1 SGHNT, CDR2 YYREEE (reference sequence). This CDR3 spans 14 amino acids. V was trimmed by 2 bases and J by 4 bases, leaving 9 bases between them.

The chain couples TRBV5-6 to TRBJ2-7, with 9 bases aligning to TRBD1. The germline gives CDR1 SGHDT, CDR2 YYEEEE. Trimming cost V 5 bases and J 2 bases; bases outside gene matches: 8. CDR3 size: 15 residues. Written as DNA, the CDR3 is TGTGCCAGCAGGGGAGGGACAGGGCGCCCCTACGAGCAGTACTTC. Residues: CASRGGTGRPYEQYF.

This chain connects TRBV15 to TRBJ2-2; 9 bases agree with TRBD2. V dropped 1 base and J dropped 2; count of bases not matched to a gene: 5. Looked up from germline, CDR1 is LNHNV and CDR2 is YYDKDF (reference sequence). The CDR3 is 17 residues long. The CDR3 sequence: CATSRGYSGGNTGELFF. The CDR3 nucleotides read TGTGCCACCAGCAGAGGGTATAGCGGGGGAAACACCGGGGAGCTGTTTTTT.

The V gene is TRBV5-6, the J gene TRBJ2-7; 12 bases are shared with TRBD2. Germline V lookup: CDR1 SGHDT, CDR2 YYEEEE. The CDR3 runs to 14 residues. The junction had 8 bases not matched to a gene; V was cut back by 6 bases and J by 7 bases. The CDR3 sequence is CASTMTSGGREQYF. The CDR3 DNA reads TGTGCCAGCACAATGACTAGCGGGGGAAGAGAGCAGTACTTC.